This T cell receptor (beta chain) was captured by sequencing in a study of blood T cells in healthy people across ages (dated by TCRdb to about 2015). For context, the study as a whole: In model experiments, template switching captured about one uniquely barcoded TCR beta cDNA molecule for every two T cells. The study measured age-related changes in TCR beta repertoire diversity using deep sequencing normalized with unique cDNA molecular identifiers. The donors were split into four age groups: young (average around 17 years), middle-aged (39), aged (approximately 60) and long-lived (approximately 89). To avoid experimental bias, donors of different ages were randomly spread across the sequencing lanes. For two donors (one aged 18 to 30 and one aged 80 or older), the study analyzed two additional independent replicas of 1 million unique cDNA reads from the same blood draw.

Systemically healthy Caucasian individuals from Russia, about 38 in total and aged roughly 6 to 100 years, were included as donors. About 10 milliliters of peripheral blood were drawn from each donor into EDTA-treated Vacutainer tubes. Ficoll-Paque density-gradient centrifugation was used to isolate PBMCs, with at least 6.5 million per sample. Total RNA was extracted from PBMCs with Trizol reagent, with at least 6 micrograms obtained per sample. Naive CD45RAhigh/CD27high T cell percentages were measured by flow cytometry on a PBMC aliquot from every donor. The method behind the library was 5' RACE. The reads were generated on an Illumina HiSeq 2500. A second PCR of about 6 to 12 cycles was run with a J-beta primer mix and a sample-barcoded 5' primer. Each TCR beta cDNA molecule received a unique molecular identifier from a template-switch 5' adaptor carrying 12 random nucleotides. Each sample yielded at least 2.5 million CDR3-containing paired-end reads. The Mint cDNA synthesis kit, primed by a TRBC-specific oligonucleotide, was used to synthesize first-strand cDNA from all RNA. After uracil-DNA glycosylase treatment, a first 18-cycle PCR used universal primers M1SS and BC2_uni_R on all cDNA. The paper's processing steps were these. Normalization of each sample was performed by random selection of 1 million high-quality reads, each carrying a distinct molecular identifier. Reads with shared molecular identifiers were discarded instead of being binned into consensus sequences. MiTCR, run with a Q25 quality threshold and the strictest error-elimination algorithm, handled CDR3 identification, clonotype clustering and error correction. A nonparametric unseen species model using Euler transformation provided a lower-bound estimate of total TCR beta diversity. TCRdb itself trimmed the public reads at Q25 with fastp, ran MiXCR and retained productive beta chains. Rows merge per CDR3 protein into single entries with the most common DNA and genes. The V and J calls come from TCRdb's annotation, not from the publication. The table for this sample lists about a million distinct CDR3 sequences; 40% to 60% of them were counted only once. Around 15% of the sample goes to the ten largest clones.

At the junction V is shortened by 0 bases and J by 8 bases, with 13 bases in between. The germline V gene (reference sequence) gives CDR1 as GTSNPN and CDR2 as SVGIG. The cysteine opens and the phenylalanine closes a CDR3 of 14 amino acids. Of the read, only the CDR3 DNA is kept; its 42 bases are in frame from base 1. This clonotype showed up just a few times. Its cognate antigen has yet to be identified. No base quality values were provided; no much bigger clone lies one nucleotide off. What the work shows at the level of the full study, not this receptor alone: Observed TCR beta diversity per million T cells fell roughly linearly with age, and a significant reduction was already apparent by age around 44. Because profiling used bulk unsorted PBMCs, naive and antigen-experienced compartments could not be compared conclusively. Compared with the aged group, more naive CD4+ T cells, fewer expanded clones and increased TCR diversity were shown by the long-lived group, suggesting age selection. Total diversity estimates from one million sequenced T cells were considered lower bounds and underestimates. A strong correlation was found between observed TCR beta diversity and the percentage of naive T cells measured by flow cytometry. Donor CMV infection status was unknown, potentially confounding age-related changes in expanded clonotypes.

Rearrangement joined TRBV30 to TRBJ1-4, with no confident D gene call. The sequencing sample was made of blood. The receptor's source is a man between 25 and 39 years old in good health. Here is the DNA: TGTGCCTGGAGTGTCCGGGGTTTAAAGGAAAAACTGTTTTTT. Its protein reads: CAWSVRGLKEKLFF. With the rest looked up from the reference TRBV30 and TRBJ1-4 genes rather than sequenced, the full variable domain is SQTIHQWPATLVQPVGSPLSLECTVEGTSNPNLYWYRQAAGRGLQLLFYSVGIGQISSEVPQNLSASRPQDRQFILSSKKLLLSDSGFYLCAWSVRGLKEKLFFGSGTQLSVL.